This T cell receptor (beta chain) was captured by sequencing in a study of naive and memory T cell subsets (dated by TCRdb to 2016 to 2017). About the investigation overall: The study applied an open-source, UMI-based TCR alpha and beta sequencing pipeline to sorted naive and memory peripheral blood T cell subsets. RNA was DNase-treated and reverse transcribed with TCR constant-region primers, mostly using SuperScript III. The results of the functional CMV T cell responses matched the IgG serology results in every case.

Separate amplification of TCR alpha and beta chain libraries was performed from the second PCR step onward. CMV status of each donor was established by measuring IFNgamma production from CD4+ T cells after fresh PBMCs were stimulated overnight with CMV viral lysate. Using Miltenyi beads, CD4 T cells were first positively selected, and CD8 T cells were then positively selected from the CD4-negative fraction. Cells were stained for CD3, CD4, CD8, CD45RA, CD27 and a live/dead dye and were sorted on a BD Aria II into four subsets based on CD45RA and CD27. A few healthy volunteers provided blood, and the blood of each volunteer was split into CD4 and CD8 T cells and then into four differentiation subsets. About 0.11 L of peripheral blood was taken from each donor, and PBMC were separated by density-gradient centrifugation on Ficoll-Paque PLUS. After sorting, cells were lysed in RLT buffer, RNA was extracted using a Qiagen RNeasy kit, and the extracted RNA was stored at -80 degrees C.

V gives up 0 bases and J gives up 0 bases, and the segment between their germline ends measures 9 bases. There are 15 amino acids in the CDR3, from cysteine to phenylalanine inclusive. Of all the DNA, just the CDR3 is kept, 45 bases in frame from base 1. The CDR1 and CDR2 encoded by the germline V gene (reference sequence) are LNHDA and SQIVND. The library was made by UMI-ligation and nested PCR. To cover both TRBC1 and TRBC2, the beta constant-region primer consisted of an equimolar mix of two oligonucleotides. A single-stranded oligonucleotide carrying the SP2 primer and a 12-nucleotide UMI was ligated to the 3' end of the cDNA by T4 RNA ligase 1. Four rounds of PCR were used to amplify ligated cDNA, with nested alpha and beta constant-region primers being used together with the SP2 primer. Incubation of the ligation reaction was carried out at 16 degrees C for about 20-25 hours. PCR2 was typically run as a SYBR Green qPCR and stopped at a predetermined threshold to prevent over-amplification. Apart from the first purification, every purification step used Agencourt AMPure XP magnetic beads. Library amounts were measured by Qubit and library quality was assessed on a TapeStation, where the main peak was expected at around 650 bp. Pooled libraries were sequenced on an Illumina MiSeq with v2 2x251 paired-end kits, typically giving about 0.9-2.1 million reads per sample. Each sample was pooled at 4 to 5 nM, and about 4.5-7.5% PhiX was included to help cluster recognition. The original pipeline was this. V and J genes were assigned to Demultiplexor-processed FASTQ reads by Decombinator through tag matching, with a single base-pair mismatch being allowed. Collapsinator relied on UMIs to fix sequencing errors as well as frequency errors caused by PCR heterogeneity. CDR3Translator translated TCRs and extracted CDR3s from the conserved cysteine to the FGXG phenylalanine, flagging non-productive sequences. Gini, Shannon entropy and inverse Simpson indices were calculated on repertoires that had been subsampled to equal numbers of UMI-defined TCRs. Within the linear range, a power law was fitted by maximum likelihood to the distributions of clonotype abundance. On one naive CD8 sample, the pipeline and MIGEC gave similar UMI counts, unique TCR numbers and clonal distributions. Repertoires were searched for around 8,000 CMV-associated CDR3 sequences compiled from VDJdb and a published dataset. TCRdb reran the public reads through fastp at Q25 and MiXCR, keeping productive beta chains. For every CDR3 protein sequence, its rows merge into one entry that carries the most common genes and DNA. The V and J calls were determined by TCRdb, not by the authors. The sample has 77,000 or so distinct CDR3 sequences on record, about an eighth of them singletons. The ten largest clones capture 0.9% to 0.95% of the sample.

Overall study results and their limits: After error correction, over 95% of naive TCR sequences appeared only once, giving much steeper abundance distributions than memory subsets. In both CD4 and CD8 cells, the Gini index increased while Shannon and inverse Simpson diversity decreased from naive through CM, EM and EMRA. RNA-based TCR counts may be affected by expression changes linked to T cell activation and differentiation. The repertoire findings for the naive and memory subsets could not be validated, as no ground truth was available. The abundance of TCRs followed a power law with an exponent that differed between naive and memory subsets yet stayed consistent across the three individuals. Each clonotype was defined as a single alpha or beta chain sequence rather than as a paired alpha/beta receptor.

As for this clonotype: It lacks a known antigen. No base quality values were provided; no much bigger clone lies one nucleotide off.

This clonotype was sampled from a human donor in good health. The chain joins TRBV19 to TRBJ2-7, with the D gene possibly TRBD1 or TRBD2, each one fitting 5 bases. The sample taken for sequencing was central memory CD4+ T cells from blood. The cell subset or site tag for this specimen amounts to: central memory, CD45RA- CD27+. The nucleotides read TGTGCCAGTAGTATAGATCGGGGCCTCTCCTACGAGCAGTACTTC. Its protein product is CASSIDRGLSYEQYF. The variable domain in full, with residues beyond the CDR3 obtained from the reference TRBV19 and TRBJ2-7 genes, is DGGITQSPKYLFRKEGQNVTLSCEQNLNHDAMYWYRQDPGQGLRLIYYSQIVNDFQKGDIAEGYSVSREKKESFPLTVTSAQKNPTAFYLCASSIDRGLSYEQYFGPGTRLTVT.